These 3 T cell receptor beta chains share one sample of origin, sequenced in a study of cytomegalovirus exposure and HLA in healthy donors. A multiplex PCR was run with 60 Vbeta primers and 13 Jbeta primers. Sequencing used immunoSEQ multiplex PCR; TCRdb keeps in-frame clones, though not all of them. The table shows 150,000 to 200,000 clones, with 75% to 80% occurring only once. The source material was PBMCs. All receptors come from a woman between 50 and 59 years old in good health and CMV-seropositive.

Only one count was recorded for this clone. The V and J genes are TRBV14 and TRBJ2-7; D not resolved. The V gene's germline CDR1 is SGHDN and CDR2 FVKESK. This CDR3 is built from 14 residues. Deletions cut 2 bases from V and 3 bases from J, with 11 bases between. The CDR3 here is CASSQSLPSYEQYF. The CDR3 DNA is TGTGCCAGCAGCCAATCCCTTCCTAGCTACGAGCAGTACTTC. The full variable domain, completed using reference TRBV14 and TRBJ2-7, is EAGVTQFPSHSVIEKGQTVTLRCDPISGHDNLYWYRRVMGKEIKFLLHFVKESKQDESGMPNNRFLAERTGGTYSTLKVQPAELEDSGVYFCASSQSLPSYEQYFGPGTRLTVT.

This chain links TRBV13 with TRBJ2-2; TRBD2 might be the D (6 bases). Germline CDR1 and CDR2: PRHDT and FYEKMQ (reference sequence). The V and J ends lost 11 bases and 4 bases respectively, with 20 bases between them. This CDR3 has 15 residues. The CDR3 loop is CASRAGMGGTGELFF. CDR3 sequence (DNA): TGTGCCTCGAGGGCAGGGATGGGGGGCACCGGGGAGCTGTTTTTT. The entire variable domain, with the rest obtained from reference TRBV13 and TRBJ2-2, is as follows: AAGVIQSPRHLIKEKRETATLKCYPIPRHDTVYWYQQGPGQDPQFLISFYEKMQSDKGSIPDRFSAQQFSDYHSELNMSSLELGDSALYFCASRAGMGGTGELFFGEGSRLTVL.

The J gene is TRBJ1-2, the V gene TRBV7-2; 7 bases are shared with TRBD1. Germline assignment: CDR1 SGHTA and CDR2 FQGNSA. Trimming cost V 0 bases and J 1 base; bases outside gene matches: 2. There are 15 residues in the CDR3. CDR3 loop: CASSLARGLNYGYTF. CDR3 DNA: TGTGCCAGCAGCTTAGCAAGGGGGCTTAACTATGGCTACACCTTC.